A selection of T cell receptor beta chains follows, all from one sample in a study of tumor and adjacent non-tumor tissue in lung cancer. TCRdb itself ran the multiplex PCR reads through MiXCR, one entry per CDR3 protein. This sample yields 60,000 to 90,000 distinct CDR3 sequences, of which over 70% are seen a single time; approximately 12% belongs to the top ten. Input material: lung tumor tissue. The receptors derive from a woman in her 50s with non-small cell lung cancer. Both conserved end residues are part of each CDR3. Each record gives: clone size, D gene, V gene, J gene, CDR3 DNA, CDR3 protein. D genes are given only for firm matches. The size of a clone is reported for some rows only, either as once, few or many, or as a class for expanded clones.

>NA|NA|TRBV5-1|TRBJ2-7
TGCGCCAGCAGCCGGGAAGGCGGGACCTCCCTCAACGAGCAGTACTTC
CASSREGGTSLNEQYF
>once|NA|TRBV4-1|TRBJ1-5
TGCGCCAGCAGCCAAGTTCCGGGTGGCAGTCAGCCCCAGCATTTC
CASSQVPGGSQPQHF
>NA|TRBD1|TRBV4-2|TRBJ2-7
TGTGCCAGCAGCCCGTCTGGGACAGGGGCGTACGATCAGTACTTC
CASSPSGTGAYDQYF
>NA|NA|TRBV15|TRBJ2-7
TGTACCACCAGCACCACGGCGGCAGGGGACCTCTACGAGCACTACTTC
CTTSTTAAGDLYEHYF
>NA|NA|TRBV6-6|TRBJ1-4
TGTGCCAGCAGTTCGACCTTAACTTATGAAAAATTGTTTTTT
CASSSTLTYEKLFF
>many|NA|TRBV5-1|TRBJ1-4
TGCGCCAGCAGCTTGGCCCAGGGATTAACAACTAATGAAAAACTGTTTTTT
CASSLAQGLTTNEKLFF
>NA|NA|TRBV6-2/TRBV6-3|TRBJ2-2
TGTACCAGCTCCCGTGGGGGGACCATTACGGGGGAGCTGTTTTTT
CTSSRGGTITGELFF
>NA|NA|TRBV4-2|TRBJ1-6
TGTGCCAGCAGCCCAAAGAAGGGGGAGGGTGGTTCACCCCTCCACTTT
CASSPKKGEGGSPLHF
>NA|NA|TRBV29-1|TRBJ1-4
TGCAGCGTTCAGCTCCTCGAGGACAGAGGATGGGAAAAACTGTTTTTT
CSVQLLEDRGWEKLFF
>NA|NA|TRBV6-2/TRBV6-3|TRBJ2-3
TGTGCCAACAGCTATAGCGGTGTAGCAGATACGCAGTATTTT
CANSYSGVADTQYF
>NA|TRBD2|TRBV20-1|TRBJ2-1
TGCGGTGCTGGGACTAGCGATTACAATGAGCAGTTCTTC
CGAGTSDYNEQFF
>NA|NA|TRBV29-1|TRBJ2-5
TGCGTCGTACTGAAGGCCCAGTACTTC
CVVLKAQYF
>NA|TRBD2|TRBV6-4|TRBJ2-3
TGTGCCAGCAGTGACTCAGCGGGAAGCACAGATACGCAGTATTTT
CASSDSAGSTDTQYF
>NA|NA|TRBV6-4|TRBJ2-1
TGTGCCAGCAGTGACACGGCACTAAGCGCTGTCAATGAGCAATTCTTC
CASSDTALSAVNEQFF
>medium-sized|NA|TRBV11-1|TRBJ1-1
TGTGCCAGCAGCTTACTCGGGTGGGGGATGAACACTGAAGCTTTCTTT
CASSLLGWGMNTEAFF
>NA|NA|TRBV11-1|TRBJ1-1
TGTGCCAGCAGTTTACTCGAGTGGTGGATGAACACTGAAGCTTTCTTT
CASSLLEWWMNTEAFF
>NA|NA|TRBV11-2|TRBJ2-2
TGTGCCAGCAGCACCAGGTCTCCAACCGGGGAGCTGTTTTTT
CASSTRSPTGELFF
>NA|NA|TRBV6-1|TRBJ1-6
TGTGCCAGCAGTGAAGGGGTCGTCGTGAATTCACCCCTCCACTTT
CASSEGVVVNSPLHF
>NA|NA|TRBV29-1|TRBJ2-6
TGCAGCGTGGGGACCTACACCTCTGGGGCCAACATCCTGACTTTC
CSVGTYTSGANILTF
>NA|NA|TRBV20-1|TRBJ1-6
TGCAGTGCTAGAGATCGACCCAGGACTGGTATGGTAAATTCACCCCTCCACTTT
CSARDRPRTGMVNSPLHF
>NA|NA|TRBV6-5|TRBJ1-1
TGTGCAAGTAGTTACGCTAGGTCAGCCGTCGAAGCTTTCTTT
CASSYARSAVEAFF
>many|NA|TRBV30|TRBJ2-1
TGTGCCTGGGAGGTAGGGTATGAGCAGTTCTTC
CAWEVGYEQFF
>once|NA|TRBV20-1|TRBJ1-2
TGCAGGGCTAGATGGGGGCAAGGGATTCGGGGCTACACCTTC
CRARWGQGIRGYTF
>NA|NA|TRBV29-1|TRBJ2-1
TGCAGCGTTGAAGAGACGACTAGGTCCATCAACGAGCAGTTCTTC
CSVEETTRSINEQFF
>many|NA|TRBV11-2|TRBJ2-5
TGTGCCAGCAGCGGGCCAGGGGAAGAGACCCAGTACTTC
CASSGPGEETQYF